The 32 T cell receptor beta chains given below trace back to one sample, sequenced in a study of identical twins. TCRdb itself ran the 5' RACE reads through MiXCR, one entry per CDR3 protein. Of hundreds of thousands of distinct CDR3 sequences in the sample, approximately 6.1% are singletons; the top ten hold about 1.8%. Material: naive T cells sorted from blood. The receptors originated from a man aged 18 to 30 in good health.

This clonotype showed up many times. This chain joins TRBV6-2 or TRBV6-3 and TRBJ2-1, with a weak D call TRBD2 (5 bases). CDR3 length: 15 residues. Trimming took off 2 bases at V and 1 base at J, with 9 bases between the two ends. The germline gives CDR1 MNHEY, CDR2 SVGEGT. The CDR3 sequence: CASSYPRGSYNEQFF. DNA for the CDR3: TGTGCCAGCAGTTACCCCCGGGGTTCCTACAATGAGCAGTTCTTC.

In DNA form, the CDR3 reads TGTGCCAGCAGCCAAGCAGGTCAGCCCCAGCATTTT. Translated, it gives CASSQAGQPQHF. The genes are TRBV3-1 and TRBJ1-5, with no clear D. Between the trimmed V and J ends, which lost 1 base and 6 bases, there was a span of 4 bases. The CDR3 sequence is 12 residues long. Germline-derived CDR1 and CDR2 are LGHDT and YNNKEL (reference sequence).

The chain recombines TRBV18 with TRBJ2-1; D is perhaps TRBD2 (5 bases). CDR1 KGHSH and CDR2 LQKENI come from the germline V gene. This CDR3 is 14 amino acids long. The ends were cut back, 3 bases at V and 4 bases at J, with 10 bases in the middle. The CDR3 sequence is CASSPYRGYNEQFF. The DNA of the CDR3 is TGTGCCAGCTCACCCTACCGGGGATACAATGAGCAGTTCTTC.

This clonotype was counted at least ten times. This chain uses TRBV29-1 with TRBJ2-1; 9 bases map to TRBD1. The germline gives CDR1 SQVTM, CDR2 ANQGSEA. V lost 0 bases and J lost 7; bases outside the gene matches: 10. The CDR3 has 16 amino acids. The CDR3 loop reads CSVEDEGTGPVNEQFF. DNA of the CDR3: TGCAGCGTTGAAGACGAAGGGACAGGGCCCGTAAATGAGCAGTTCTTC.

The CDR3 reads CAWSNSGSTDTQYF. CDR3 in DNA: TGTGCCTGGAGTAATAGCGGTAGCACAGATACGCAGTATTTT. V and J are TRBV30 and TRBJ2-3; tentatively, D is TRBD2 (6 bases). Germline loops: CDR1 GTSNPN, CDR2 SVGIG (reference sequence). The CDR3 extends over 14 amino acids. The V end lost 2 bases, the J end lost 0 bases, and 9 bases lay between the germline ends.

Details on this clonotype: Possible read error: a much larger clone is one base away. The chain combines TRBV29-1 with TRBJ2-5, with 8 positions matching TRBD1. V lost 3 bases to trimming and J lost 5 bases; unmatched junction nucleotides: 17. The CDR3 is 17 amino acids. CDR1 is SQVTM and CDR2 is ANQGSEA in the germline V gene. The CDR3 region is CSVDGAVAGGDWETQYF. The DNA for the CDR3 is TGCAGCGTTGACGGGGCGGTGGCAGGGGGCGATTGGGAGACCCAGTACTTC. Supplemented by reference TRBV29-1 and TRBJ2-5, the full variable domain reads SAVISQKPSRDICQRGTSLTIQCQVDSQVTMMFWYRQQPGQSLTLIATANQGSEATYESGFVIDKFPISRPNLTFSTLTVSNMSPEDSSIYLCSVDGAVAGGDWETQYFGPGTRLLVL.

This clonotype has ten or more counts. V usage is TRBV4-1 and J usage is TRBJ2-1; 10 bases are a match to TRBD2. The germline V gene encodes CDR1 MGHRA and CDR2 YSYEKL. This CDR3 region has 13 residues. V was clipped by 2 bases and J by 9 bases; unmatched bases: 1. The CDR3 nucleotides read TGCGCCAGCAGCCAATCTAGCGGGAGTGAGCAGTTCTTC. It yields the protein CASSQSSGSEQFF.

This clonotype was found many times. Here the CDR3 reads CATSDHRVGQETQYF. In DNA, the CDR3 is TGTGCCACCAGTGATCACAGGGTTGGCCAAGAGACCCAGTACTTC. The rearrangement joins TRBV24-1 to TRBJ2-5; weak D call: TRBD1 (6 bases). Trimming stripped 3 bases from V and 1 base from J, with 11 bases between. Germline V gene sequence: CDR1 KGHDR, CDR2 SFDVKD. This CDR3 contains 15 residues.

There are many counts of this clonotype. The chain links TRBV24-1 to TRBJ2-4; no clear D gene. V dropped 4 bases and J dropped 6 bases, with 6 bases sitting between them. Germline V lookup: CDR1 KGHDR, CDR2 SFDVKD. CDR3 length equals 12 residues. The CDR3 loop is CATSEGGNIQYF. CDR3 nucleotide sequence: TGTGCCACCAGTGAAGGTGGAAACATTCAGTACTTC.

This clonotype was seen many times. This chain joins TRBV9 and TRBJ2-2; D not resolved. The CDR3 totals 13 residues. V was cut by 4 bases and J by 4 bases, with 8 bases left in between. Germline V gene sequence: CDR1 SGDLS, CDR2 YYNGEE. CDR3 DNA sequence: TGTGCCAGCAGCCCCTTTAGCACCGGGGAGCTGTTTTTT. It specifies CASSPFSTGELFF.

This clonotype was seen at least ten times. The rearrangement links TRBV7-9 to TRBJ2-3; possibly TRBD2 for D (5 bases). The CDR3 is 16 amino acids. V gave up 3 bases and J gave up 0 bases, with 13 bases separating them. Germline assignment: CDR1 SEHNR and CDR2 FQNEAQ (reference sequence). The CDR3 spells CASSFLSGPSTDTQYF. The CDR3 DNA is TGTGCCAGCAGCTTCCTAAGCGGACCTAGCACAGATACGCAGTATTTT.

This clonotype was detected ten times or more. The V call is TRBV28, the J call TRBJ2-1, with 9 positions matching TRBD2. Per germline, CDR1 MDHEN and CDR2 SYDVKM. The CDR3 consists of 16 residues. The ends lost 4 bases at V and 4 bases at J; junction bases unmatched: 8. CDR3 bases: TGTGCCAGCAGTTCAGCGACTAGCGGCCTATACAATGAGCAGTTCTTC. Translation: CASSSATSGLYNEQFF.

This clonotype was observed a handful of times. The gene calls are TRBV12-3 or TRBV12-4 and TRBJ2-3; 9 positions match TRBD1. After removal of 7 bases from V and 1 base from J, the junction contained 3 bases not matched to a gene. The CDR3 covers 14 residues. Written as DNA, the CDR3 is TGTGCCAGCACCCGGACAGGGGGCACAGATACGCAGTATTTT. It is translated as CASTRTGGTDTQYF.

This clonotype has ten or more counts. The CDR3 nucleotides read TGCAGTGCTCCAAACTGGGAACACACCGGGGAGCTGTTTTTT. Translated: CSAPNWEHTGELFF. This chain connects TRBV20-1 to TRBJ2-2, with D uncertain. Germline-derived CDR1 and CDR2 are DFQATT and SNEGSKA (reference sequence). The CDR3 is 14 residues long. V was cut by 5 bases and J by 3 bases, with 13 bases left in between.

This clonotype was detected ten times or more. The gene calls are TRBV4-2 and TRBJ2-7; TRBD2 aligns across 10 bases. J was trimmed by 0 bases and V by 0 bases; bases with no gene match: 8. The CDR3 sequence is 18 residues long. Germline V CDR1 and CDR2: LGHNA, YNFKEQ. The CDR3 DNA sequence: TGTGCCAGCAGCCAAGATACTAGCGGGACCCACCTCTCCTACGAGCAGTACTTC. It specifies CASSQDTSGTHLSYEQYF.

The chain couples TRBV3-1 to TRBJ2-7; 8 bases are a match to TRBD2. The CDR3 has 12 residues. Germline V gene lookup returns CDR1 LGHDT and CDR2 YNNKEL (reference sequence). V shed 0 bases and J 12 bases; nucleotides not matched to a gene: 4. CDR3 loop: CASSQDGTRAYV. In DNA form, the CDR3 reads TGTGCCAGCAGCCAAGACGGGACTAGGGCGTACGTC.

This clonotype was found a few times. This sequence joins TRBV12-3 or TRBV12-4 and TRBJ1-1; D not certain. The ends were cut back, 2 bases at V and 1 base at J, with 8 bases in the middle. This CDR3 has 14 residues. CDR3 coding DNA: TGTGCCAGCAGTTTACTCCCAGCGAACACTGAAGCTTTCTTT. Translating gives CASSLLPANTEAFF.

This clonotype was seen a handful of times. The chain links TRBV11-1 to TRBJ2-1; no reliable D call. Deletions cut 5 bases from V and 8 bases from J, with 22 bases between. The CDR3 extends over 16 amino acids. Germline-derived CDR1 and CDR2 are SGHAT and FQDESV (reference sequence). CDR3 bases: TGTGCCAGCAGCCCCATCGTGGGGTATCTGATCCATGAGCAGTTCTTC. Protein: CASSPIVGYLIHEQFF.

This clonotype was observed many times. The CDR3 DNA reads TGTGCCAGCAGTTACGTTTCCCCGGCGACCACTGAAGCTTTCTTT. Protein sequence: CASSYVSPATTEAFF. The J gene is TRBJ1-1, the V gene TRBV12-3 or TRBV12-4; no firm D call. The V and J ends lost 4 bases and 4 bases respectively, with 16 bases between them. This CDR3 contains 15 residues.

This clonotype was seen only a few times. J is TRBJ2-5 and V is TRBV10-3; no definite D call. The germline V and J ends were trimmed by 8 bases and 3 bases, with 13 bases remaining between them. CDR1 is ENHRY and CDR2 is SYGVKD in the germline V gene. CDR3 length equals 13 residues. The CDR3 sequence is CAISASGEETQYF. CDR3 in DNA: TGTGCCATCTCGGCAAGTGGGGAAGAGACCCAGTACTTC.

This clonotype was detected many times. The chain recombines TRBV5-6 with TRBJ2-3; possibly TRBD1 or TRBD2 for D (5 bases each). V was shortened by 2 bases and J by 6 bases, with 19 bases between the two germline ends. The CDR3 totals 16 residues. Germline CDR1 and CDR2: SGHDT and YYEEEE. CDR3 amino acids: CASSLPGTREADTQYF. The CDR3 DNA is TGTGCCAGCAGCTTACCCGGGACCCGAGAGGCCGATACGCAGTATTTT.

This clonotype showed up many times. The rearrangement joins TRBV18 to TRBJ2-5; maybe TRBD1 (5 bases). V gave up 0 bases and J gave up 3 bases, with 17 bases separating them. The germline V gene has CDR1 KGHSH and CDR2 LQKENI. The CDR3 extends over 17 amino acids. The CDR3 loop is CASSPPLRAGAEETQYF. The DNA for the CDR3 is TGTGCCAGCTCACCACCGTTAAGGGCTGGGGCGGAAGAGACCCAGTACTTC.

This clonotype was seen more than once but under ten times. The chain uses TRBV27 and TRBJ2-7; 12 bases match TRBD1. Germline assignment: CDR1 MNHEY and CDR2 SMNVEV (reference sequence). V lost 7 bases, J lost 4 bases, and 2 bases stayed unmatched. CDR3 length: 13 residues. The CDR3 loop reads CASKGQGAYEQYF. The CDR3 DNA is TGTGCCAGCAAGGGACAGGGGGCATACGAGCAGTACTTC.

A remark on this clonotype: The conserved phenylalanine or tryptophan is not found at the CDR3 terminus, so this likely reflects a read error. This CDR3 reads CASSLQDGEQYL. The CDR3 coding sequence is TGCGCCAGCAGCTTACAGGACGGCGAGCAGTACTTG. V is TRBV5-1 and J is TRBJ2-7, with a tentative D call TRBD1 (5 bases). Trimming pared 2 bases from V and 6 bases from J, leaving 9 bases between. The CDR3 extends over 12 amino acids. Germline CDR1 is SGHRS and CDR2 is YFSETQ.

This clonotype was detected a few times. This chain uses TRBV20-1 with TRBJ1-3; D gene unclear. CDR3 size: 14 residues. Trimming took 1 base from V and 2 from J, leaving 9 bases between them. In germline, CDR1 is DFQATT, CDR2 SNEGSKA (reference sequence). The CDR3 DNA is TGCAGTGCTAGAGTAGGCAGAGCTGGAAACACCATATATTTT. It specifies CSARVGRAGNTIYF.

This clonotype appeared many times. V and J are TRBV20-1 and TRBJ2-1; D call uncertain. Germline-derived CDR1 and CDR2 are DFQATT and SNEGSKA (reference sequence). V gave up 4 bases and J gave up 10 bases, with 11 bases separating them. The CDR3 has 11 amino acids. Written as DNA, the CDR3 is TGCAGTGCTAAAAAGATCGGAGAGCAGTTCTTC. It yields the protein CSAKKIGEQFF.

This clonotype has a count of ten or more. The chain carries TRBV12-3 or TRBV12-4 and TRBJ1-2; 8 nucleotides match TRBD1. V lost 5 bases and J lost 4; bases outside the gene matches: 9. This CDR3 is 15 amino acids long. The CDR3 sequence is CASSLSDREAYGYTF. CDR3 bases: TGTGCCAGCAGTCTCTCGGACAGGGAGGCCTATGGCTACACCTTC.

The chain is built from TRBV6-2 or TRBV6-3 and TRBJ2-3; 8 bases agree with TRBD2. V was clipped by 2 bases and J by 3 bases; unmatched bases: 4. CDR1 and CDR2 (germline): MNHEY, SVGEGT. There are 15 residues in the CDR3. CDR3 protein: CASSYAGGFTDTQYF. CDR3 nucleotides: TGTGCCAGCAGTTACGCGGGAGGATTTACAGATACGCAGTATTTT.

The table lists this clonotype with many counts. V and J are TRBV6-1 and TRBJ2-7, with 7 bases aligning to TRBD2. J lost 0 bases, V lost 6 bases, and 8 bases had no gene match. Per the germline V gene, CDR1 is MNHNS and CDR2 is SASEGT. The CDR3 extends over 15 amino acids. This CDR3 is CASSPSGTTSYEQYF. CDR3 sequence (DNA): TGTGCCAGCAGCCCTAGCGGAACGACCTCCTACGAGCAGTACTTC.

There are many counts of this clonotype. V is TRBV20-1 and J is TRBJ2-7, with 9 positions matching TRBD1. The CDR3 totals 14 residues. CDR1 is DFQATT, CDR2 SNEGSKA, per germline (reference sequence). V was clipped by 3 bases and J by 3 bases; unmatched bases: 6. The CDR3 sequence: CSASRDRVFYEQYF. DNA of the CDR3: TGCAGTGCTAGCCGGGACAGGGTATTCTACGAGCAGTACTTC.

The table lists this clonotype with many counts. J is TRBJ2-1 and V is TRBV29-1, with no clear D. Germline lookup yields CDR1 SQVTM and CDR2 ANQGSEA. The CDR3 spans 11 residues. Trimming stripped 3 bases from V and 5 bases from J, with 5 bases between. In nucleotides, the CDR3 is TGCAGCGTTGACGCTAACAATGAGCAGTTCTTC. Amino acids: CSVDANNEQFF.

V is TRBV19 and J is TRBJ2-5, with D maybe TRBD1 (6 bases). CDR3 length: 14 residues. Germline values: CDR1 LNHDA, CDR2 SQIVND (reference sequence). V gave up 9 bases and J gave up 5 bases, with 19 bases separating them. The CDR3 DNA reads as TGTGCCAGCCAACAGGGTTCGGGATTGGAGACCCAGTACTTC. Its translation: CASQQGSGLETQYF.